This TCR beta chain was profiled in a study of cytomegalovirus exposure and HLA in healthy donors. With 60 Vbeta and 13 Jbeta primers, the PCR was carried out. Profiled with immunoSEQ multiplex PCR; TCRdb holds only in-frame clones, not every one. The table shows roughly 160,000 clones, with about 82% occurring only once. This clone came up once. There are 11 residues in the CDR3. Trimming removed 4 bases from V and 5 bases from J, with 4 bases in between. The germline V gene encodes CDR1 SGHTS and CDR2 YDEGEE. This chain joins TRBV5-8 and TRBJ1-5; no firm D call. Sequencing was done on a sample of PBMCs. The source is a woman aged 25 to 39 in good health and CMV-seropositive. The CDR3 nucleotides are TGTGCCAGCAGCCGGGATCAGCCCCAGCATTTT. It is translated as CASSRDQPQHF.